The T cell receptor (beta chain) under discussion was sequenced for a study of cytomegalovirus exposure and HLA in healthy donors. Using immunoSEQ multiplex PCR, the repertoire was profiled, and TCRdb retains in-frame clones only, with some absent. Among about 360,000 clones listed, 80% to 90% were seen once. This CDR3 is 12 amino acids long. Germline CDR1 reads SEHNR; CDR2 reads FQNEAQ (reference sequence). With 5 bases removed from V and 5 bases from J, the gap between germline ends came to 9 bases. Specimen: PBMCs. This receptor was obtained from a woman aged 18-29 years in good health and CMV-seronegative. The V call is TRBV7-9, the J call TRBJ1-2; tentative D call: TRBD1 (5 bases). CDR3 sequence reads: CASSREGYGYTF. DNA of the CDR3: TGTGCCAGCAGCCGGGAGGGGTATGGCTACACCTTC.